The next 2 T cell receptor beta chains were all read from a single sample in a study of T cell repertoires in cytomegalovirus infection. TCRdb passed the reads through MiXCR, listing each CDR3 protein once. The sample contains about 740,000 distinct CDR3 sequences, less than 40% of which appear only once. Material for sequencing was PBMCs. All receptors derive from a human donor in good health (CMV status not recorded). Some clones in this sample may be carry-over from other donors' samples.

This chain joins TRBV19 and TRBJ1-3; D is unclear. Germline V gene data show CDR1 as LNHDA and CDR2 as SQIVND (reference sequence). V shed 4 bases and J shed 4 bases, with 8 bases lying between them. This CDR3 has 13 residues. CDR3: CASSNLNGNTIYF. CDR3 coding DNA: TGTGCCAGTAGTAATCTCAACGGAAACACCATATATTTT. The full variable domain, its missing parts supplied by reference TRBV19 and TRBJ1-3, is DGGITQSPKYLFRKEGQNVTLSCEQNLNHDAMYWYRQDPGQGLRLIYYSQIVNDFQKGDIAEGYSVSREKKESFPLTVTSAQKNPTAFYLCASSNLNGNTIYFGEGSWLTVV.

The chain links TRBV10-3 to TRBJ2-1; a possible D gene is TRBD2 (5 bases). This CDR3 comprises 13 residues. The V gene's germline CDR1 is ENHRY and CDR2 SYGVKD. The V and J ends lost 10 bases and 5 bases respectively, with 15 bases between them. CDR3 DNA sequence: TGTGCCACCAAAGCTTCGGGAAACAATGAGCAGTTCTTC. Its protein is CATKASGNNEQFF.